This entry is about one TCR beta chain. The antigen is unknown. Each CDR3 protein is one row after TCRdb ran MiXCR on the 5' RACE reads. The table has about 60,000 distinct CDR3 sequences, approximately 9.3% seen once. The data were obtained in a study of early T cells in non-severe SARS-CoV-2 infection. Study-wide background: From unsorted whole blood, bulk RNA was sequenced, and the chains remained unpaired.

Per germline, CDR1 SGHRS and CDR2 YFSETQ. CDR3 length equals 16 residues. V dropped 0 bases and J dropped 0 bases, with 7 bases sitting between them. Broader study findings: VDJdb-based matching was biased toward anti-spike CD8 responses and missed private and CD4 specificities.

The chain is built from TRBV5-1 and TRBJ1-6; D remains ambiguous. The sample consisted of whole blood. The TCR originated in an adult who was a healthcare worker with PCR-confirmed SARS-CoV-2 infection or an uninfected control (not recorded which). The CDR3 DNA is TGCGCCAGCAGCTTGGCAGGAGCCTCCTATAATTCACCCCTCCACTTT. Its translation is CASSLAGASYNSPLHF.